Listed here are 25 T cell receptor beta chains from one sample, sequenced in a study of CD8+ T cells in alopecia areata. The authors extracted RNA and reverse transcribed it into cDNA as the sequencing template. Some clones are missing from TCRdb's copy, which holds only in-frame ones; the method was immunoSEQ multiplex PCR. The sample lists about 180,000 clones; roughly 60% were seen once. Sequencing was performed on CD4+ T cells sorted from blood, taken at week 0. These receptors originate from a human donor with alopecia areata.

V is TRBV7-6 and J is TRBJ2-1; 9 bases fit TRBD2. CDR3 length equals 17 residues. V shed 0 bases, J shed 2 bases, and the junction held 5 bases outside the gene matches. The germline gives CDR1 SGHVS, CDR2 FNYEAQ. The CDR3 sequence: CASSLALAGLTYNEQFF. The DNA of the CDR3 is TGTGCCAGCAGCTTAGCCCTAGCGGGGTTGACCTACAATGAGCAGTTCTTC. Full variable domain (remainder filled in from reference TRBV7-6 and TRBJ2-1): GAGVSQSPRYKVTKRGQDVALRCDPISGHVSLYWYRQALGQGPEFLTYFNYEAQQDKSGLPNDRFSAERPEGSISTLTIQRTEQRDSAMYRCASSLALAGLTYNEQFFGPGTRLTVL.

This clone has a handful of counts. The CDR3 loop reads CASSAGPYYEQYF. For the CDR3, the DNA is TGTGCCAGCAGCGCCGGGCCGTACTACGAGCAGTACTTC. This rearrangement joins TRBV7-3 to TRBJ2-7; D is undetermined. Trimming took 5 bases from V and 3 from J, leaving 11 bases between them. The CDR3 loop spans 13 amino acids. Germline V CDR1 and CDR2: SGHTA, FQGTGA.

The chain employs TRBV7-2 and TRBJ2-1, with no clear D. CDR1 and CDR2 from the germline V gene are SGHTA and FQGNSA. With 5 bases removed from V and 6 bases from J, the gap between germline ends came to 14 bases. The CDR3 spans 14 residues. In DNA, the CDR3 is TGTGCCAGCAGCCACGCCCTTGGGCCCAATGAGCAGTTCTTC. This gives the protein CASSHALGPNEQFF.

This chain links TRBV30 with TRBJ1-1; D unresolved. V lost 1 base and J 4 bases, leaving 10 bases between the germline ends. Germline assignment: CDR1 GTSNPN and CDR2 SVGIG (reference sequence). The CDR3 covers 13 residues. In nucleotides, the CDR3 is TGTGCCTGGAGTGAGGGTTCAGTCACTGAAGCTTTCTTT. Protein sequence: CAWSEGSVTEAFF.

V gene TRBV30 combines with J gene TRBJ1-1; a possible D gene is TRBD1 (5 bases). Per the germline V gene, CDR1 is GTSNPN and CDR2 is SVGIG (reference sequence). The V end was cut by 1 base, the J end by 11 bases, with 14 bases between. This CDR3 is built from 12 residues. The CDR3 region has the DNA TGTGCCTGGAGTGGTAATCGGGGGAGCGCTTTCTTT. Protein product: CAWSGNRGSAFF.

Worth noting for this clone: The same CDR3 can be traced to other DNA sequences in this sample. The chain is built from TRBV29-1 and TRBJ2-3; D gene unclear. The CDR3 has 13 residues. With 4 bases removed from V and 3 bases from J, the gap between germline ends came to 11 bases. Germline-derived CDR1 and CDR2 are SQVTM and ANQGSEA. CDR3 sequence: CSVAGRATDTQYF. The CDR3 coding sequence is TGCAGCGTTGCCGGAAGGGCAACAGATACGCAGTATTTT.

The chain combines TRBV2 with TRBJ2-3; the D gene is possibly TRBD2 (6 bases). The CDR3 contains 14 residues. CDR1 is SNHLY, CDR2 FYNNEI, per germline. The V end lost 3 bases, the J end lost 2 bases, and 9 bases lay between the germline ends. The CDR3 DNA reads as TGTGCCAGCAGTGAGCGGGGAACCACAGATACGCAGTATTTT. Residues: CASSERGTTDTQYF.

This chain links TRBV7-2 with TRBJ2-2; unclear D gene. The CDR3 consists of 12 residues. The V gene lost 1 base and the J gene lost 6 bases, with 3 bases spanning the gap. Germline-derived CDR1 and CDR2 are SGHTA and FQGNSA. The CDR3 here is CASSLGPGELFF. As DNA, the CDR3 is TGTGCCAGCAGCTTAGGGCCCGGGGAGCTGTTTTTT.

J is TRBJ1-2 and V is TRBV4-1; D gene ambiguous. V lost 4 bases, J lost 8 bases, and 14 bases lay in between. The CDR3 consists of 13 residues. Germline V gives CDR1 MGHRA, CDR2 YSYEKL. DNA for the CDR3: TGCGCCAGCAGCCCAGACGGGAGGAGGGGCTACACCTTC. This translates into CASSPDGRRGYTF.

V usage is TRBV29-1 and J usage is TRBJ1-2, with no clear D. Germline loops: CDR1 SQVTM, CDR2 ANQGSEA. V was shortened by 4 bases and J by 3 bases, with 9 bases between the two germline ends. The CDR3 loop spans 12 amino acids. This CDR3 reads CSVGNRDYGYTF. CDR3 nucleotides: TGCAGCGTTGGGAATCGGGACTATGGCTACACCTTC.

The chain joins TRBV5-6 to TRBJ1-2; 7 positions agree with TRBD1. In germline, CDR1 is SGHDT, CDR2 YYEEEE. Unmatched junction bases numbered 7, after V lost 4 bases and J lost 13 bases. The CDR3 length is 11 residues. The CDR3 spells CASSLGGTATF. The DNA of the CDR3 is TGTGCCAGCAGCCTGGGCGGGACAGCCACCTTC.

The genes are TRBV27 and TRBJ2-2; the D is unclear. This CDR3 region has 16 residues. Trimming pared 3 bases from V and 6 bases from J, leaving 17 bases between. The V gene's germline CDR1 is MNHEY and CDR2 SMNVEV (reference sequence). For the CDR3, the DNA is TGTGCCAGCAGTTTGATCGCGTTTGGGTTTGCCGGGGAGCTGTTTTTT. The encoded protein is CASSLIAFGFAGELFF.

The chain employs TRBV30 and TRBJ2-6, with D unresolved. CDR3 length: 14 amino acids. V was clipped by 1 base and J by 2 bases, with 6 bases between them. CDR1 and CDR2 from the germline V gene are GTSNPN and SVGIG (reference sequence). The chain's CDR3 is CAWSAVTGANVLTF. The CDR3 nucleotides read TGTGCCTGGAGTGCTGTCACTGGGGCCAACGTCCTGACTTTC.

The V call is TRBV15, the J call TRBJ2-7; TRBD1 aligns across 10 bases. Germline-derived CDR1 and CDR2 are LNHNV and YYDKDF (reference sequence). Germline trimming cut 4 bases from V and 4 bases from J; bases unmatched to any gene: 7. CDR3 length equals 15 residues. CDR3 in amino acids: CATSKRQGASYEQYF. CDR3 sequence (DNA): TGTGCCACCAGCAAACGACAGGGGGCTTCGTACGAGCAGTACTTC.

A few counts support this clone. The rearrangement joins TRBV29-1 to TRBJ2-2; 7 positions agree with TRBD1. The germline gives CDR1 SQVTM, CDR2 ANQGSEA. The CDR3 runs 14 residues. The CDR3 region is CSASRGLNTGELFF. CDR3 nucleotides: TGCAGTGCCAGCAGGGGGTTGAACACCGGGGAGCTGTTTTTT.

The rearrangement links TRBV1 to TRBJ2-5. TRBV1 is recorded as a pseudogene. CDR3 size: 16 residues. CDR3: CTSSPTTGRREETQYF. The CDR3 bases are TGCACCAGCAGCCCTACCACAGGGAGGAGAGAAGAGACCCAGTACTTC.

The rearrangement uses TRBV5-1 and TRBJ1-1; TRBD1 is a possible D gene (5 bases). The CDR3 runs 17 residues. In germline, CDR1 is SGHRS, CDR2 YFSETQ. The V and J ends lost 2 bases and 0 bases respectively, with 17 bases between them. CDR3 nucleotide sequence: TGCGCCAGCAGCTTTAGGGGCCCAATGAACATGAACACTGAAGCTTTCTTT. The encoded protein is CASSFRGPMNMNTEAFF.

This clone was picked up one time. The rearrangement joins TRBV4-3 to TRBJ2-7, with a tentative D call TRBD1 (5 bases). V was cut by 0 bases and J by 2 bases, with 11 bases left in between. Germline CDR1 LGHNA, CDR2 YSLEER. This CDR3 comprises 15 residues. The CDR3 DNA reads TGCGCCAGCAGCCAAGATCTCGCGGACACCTACGAGCAGTACTTC. Protein: CASSQDLADTYEQYF.

The chain uses TRBV30 and TRBJ2-3, with 7 nucleotides matching TRBD2. Germline V gives CDR1 GTSNPN, CDR2 SVGIG (reference sequence). This CDR3 region has 14 residues. Germline trimming cut 2 bases from V and 6 bases from J; bases unmatched to any gene: 8. The CDR3 nucleotides read TGTGCCTGGAGTCCCAGCGGGGTAGGGGATACGCAGTATTTT. It is translated as CAWSPSGVGDTQYF.

This rearrangement joins TRBV15 to TRBJ2-3; D tentatively fits TRBD1 or TRBD2 (5 bases each). This CDR3 contains 15 residues. V was cut by 1 base and J by 2 bases, with 10 bases left in between. Germline CDR1 LNHNV, CDR2 YYDKDF (reference sequence). The CDR3 sequence is CATSRGDAHTDTQYF. CDR3 sequence (DNA): TGTGCCACCAGCAGAGGGGACGCCCACACAGATACGCAGTATTTT. The variable domain in full, with the rest retrieved from reference TRBV15 and TRBJ2-3, is DAMVIQNPRYQVTQFGKPVTLSCSQTLNHNVMYWYQQKSSQAPKLLFHYYDKDFNNEADTPDNFQSRRPNTSFCFLDIRSPGLGDTAMYLCATSRGDAHTDTQYFGPGTRLTVL.

The chain combines TRBV7-9 with TRBJ1-2; 8 bases match TRBD1. Germline CDR1 reads SEHNR; CDR2 reads FQNEAQ (reference sequence). The V gene end was trimmed by 5 bases and the J gene end by 7 bases; junction bases not matched to a gene: 9. The CDR3 is made up of 14 amino acids. This CDR3 is CASSPGQGGAGYTF. In nucleotides, the CDR3 is TGTGCCAGCAGCCCTGGACAGGGTGGTGCTGGCTACACCTTC.

In the case of this clone: The junction departs from germline at one end; a sequencing error may be responsible. The chain uses TRBV5-8 and TRBJ1-2; no definite D call. CDR3 length: 13 amino acids. Germline loops: CDR1 SGHTS, CDR2 YDEGEE. Here the CDR3 reads CASSPPPVRAPAF. For the CDR3, the DNA is TGTGCCAGCAGCCCACCACCAGTCCGTGCCCCTGCCTTC. The full variable domain, in which reference TRBV5-8 and TRBJ1-2 provide the parts outside the CDR3, is EAGVTQSPTHLIKTRGQQATLRCSPISGHTSVYWYQQALGLGLQFLLWYDEGEERNRGNFPPRFSGRQFPNYSSELNVNALELEDSALYLCASSPPPVRAPAFGSGTRLTVV.

This chain's CDR3 is CASSFRGGSNQPQHF. The CDR3 DNA sequence: TGTGCCAGCAGCTTCCGGGGTGGAAGCAATCAGCCCCAGCATTTT. This rearrangement joins TRBV5-6 to TRBJ1-5; no clear D. The CDR3 covers 15 residues. Trimming took off 2 bases at V and 1 base at J, with 10 bases between the two ends. Germline values: CDR1 SGHDT, CDR2 YYEEEE.

This sequence joins TRBV11-2 and TRBJ2-2, with TRBD2 identical over 8 bases. Trimming removed 5 bases from V and 4 bases from J; junction bases left unmatched: 9. From germline, CDR1 is SGHAT and CDR2 FQNNGV. CDR3 size: 16 residues. CDR3 bases: TGTGCCAGCAGCGGCGCGGGGGGCCGTTCCACCGGGGAGCTGTTTTTT. Protein: CASSGAGGRSTGELFF.

This rearrangement joins TRBV10-3 to TRBJ2-7, with TRBD1 identical over 11 bases. The germline gives CDR1 ENHRY, CDR2 SYGVKD. The junction had 6 bases not matched to a gene; V was cut back by 5 bases and J by 3 bases. This CDR3 has 15 residues. CDR3 in amino acids: CAISRDRGSNYEQYF. The CDR3 nucleotides read TGTGCCATCAGTAGGGACAGGGGGTCGAACTACGAGCAGTACTTC.